This T cell receptor (beta chain) is from a study of blood T cell repertoires in COVID-19. Germline CDR1 is MGHRA and CDR2 is YSYEKL. Trimming took off 2 bases at V and 4 bases at J, with 17 bases between the two ends. The CDR3 runs to 16 residues. Produced via immunoSEQ multiplex PCR; TCRdb's table is partial and in-frame only. The profile shows about 160,000 clones, around 90% of them singletons. This sequence joins TRBV4-1 and TRBJ1-1; D remains ambiguous. Specimen: peripheral blood. The clonotype comes from a man aged 18 to 30 with acute or convalescent COVID-19. CDR3 coding DNA: TGCGCCAGCAGCCAACTCATGGAGCGGCGGGTCACTGAAGCTTTCTTT. This encodes CASSQLMERRVTEAFF.